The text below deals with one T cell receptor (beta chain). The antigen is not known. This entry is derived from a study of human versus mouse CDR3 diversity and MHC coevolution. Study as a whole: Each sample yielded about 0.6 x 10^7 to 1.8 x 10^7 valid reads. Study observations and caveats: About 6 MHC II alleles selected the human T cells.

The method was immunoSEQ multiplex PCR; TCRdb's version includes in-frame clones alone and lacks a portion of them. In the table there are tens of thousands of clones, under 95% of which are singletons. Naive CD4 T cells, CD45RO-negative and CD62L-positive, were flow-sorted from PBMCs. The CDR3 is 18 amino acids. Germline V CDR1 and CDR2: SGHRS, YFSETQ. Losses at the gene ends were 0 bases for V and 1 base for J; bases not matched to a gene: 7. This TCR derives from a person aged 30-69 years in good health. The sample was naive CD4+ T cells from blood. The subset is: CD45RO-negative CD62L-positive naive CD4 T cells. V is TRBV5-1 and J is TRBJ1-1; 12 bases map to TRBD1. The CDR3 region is CASSLAMGQGARNTEAFF. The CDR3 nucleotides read TGCGCCAGCAGCTTGGCAATGGGACAGGGGGCGAGGAACACTGAAGCTTTCTTT.